The 25 T cell receptor beta chains below all came from one sample that was sequenced in a study of PD-1 blockade in classical Hodgkin lymphoma. Every patient had relapsed following autologous stem cell transplantation, and cohorts differed in brentuximab vedotin exposure. Thawed PBMCs were the source of CD4+ T cells, purified by magnetic negative selection. Profiling relied on immunoSEQ multiplex PCR, and the TCRdb table lists in-frame clones only, not all of them. Of 30,000 or so clones in the sample, 85% were seen once. The input for sequencing was CD4+ T cells from blood, taken at baseline. The receptors derive from a human donor with classical Hodgkin lymphoma.

The rearrangement links TRBV19 to TRBJ1-2; TRBD1 is a possible D gene (6 bases). Trimming left V 7 bases short and J 4 bases short, with 16 bases between. CDR3 length: 14 amino acids. CDR1 and CDR2 (germline): LNHDA, SQIVND (reference sequence). The CDR3 coding sequence is TGTGCCAGTAAGGAGTCGGCAGGGGTCTATGGCTACACCTTC. Translating it yields CASKESAGVYGYTF.

J is TRBJ1-1 and V is TRBV9; 7 nucleotides match TRBD1. The CDR3 runs 15 residues. The junction had 8 bases not matched to a gene; V was cut back by 4 bases and J by 2 bases. Germline V CDR1 and CDR2: SGDLS, YYNGEE. The CDR3 DNA sequence: TGTGCCAGCAGCCCAGGGGGGGTAGGTAACACTGAAGCTTTCTTT. It codes for CASSPGGVGNTEAFF.

The chain combines TRBV27 with TRBJ2-2, with no clear D. CDR1 and CDR2 (germline): MNHEY, SMNVEV (reference sequence). The V end was cut by 4 bases, the J end by 6 bases, with 12 bases between. The CDR3 totals 14 residues. For the CDR3, the DNA is TGTGCCAGCAGTTGGGGAAGGGTGGCCGGGGAGCTGTTTTTT. Translating it yields CASSWGRVAGELFF.

This clone was seen only a few times. The chain has TRBV7-2 and TRBJ2-1; D unclear. Between the trimmed V and J ends, which lost 4 bases and 14 bases, there was a span of 18 bases. Germline CDR1 and CDR2: SGHTA and FQGNSA. There are 13 residues in the CDR3. The CDR3 region is CASSSPARLGKFF. Written as DNA, the CDR3 is TGTGCCAGCAGCTCCCCGGCGAGGTTGGGAAAGTTCTTC.

The chain carries TRBV7-2 and TRBJ1-3, with no clear D. The CDR3 runs 12 residues. The V gene's germline CDR1 is SGHTA and CDR2 FQGNSA. V lost 5 bases and J 4 bases, leaving 6 bases between the germline ends. CDR3 protein: CASSRLGNTIYF. In DNA, the CDR3 is TGTGCCAGCAGCCGACTCGGAAACACCATATATTTT.

The rearrangement uses TRBV29-1 and TRBJ2-5; TRBD1 matches at 10 bases. Germline CDR1 and CDR2: SQVTM and ANQGSEA. The CDR3 consists of 15 residues. V gave up 8 bases and J gave up 5 bases; unmatched junction bases: 14. CDR3 nucleotide sequence: TGCAGCTGGGCGCCTCGACAGGGGGCGGGGGAGACCCAGTACTTC. The encoded protein is CSWAPRQGAGETQYF.

The CDR3 here is CASSPLRTEITGELFF. CDR3 DNA sequence: TGTGCCAGCTCACCACTCCGGACTGAGATCACCGGGGAGCTGTTTTTT. The chain joins TRBV18 to TRBJ2-2, with D perhaps TRBD2 (5 bases). Germline assignment: CDR1 KGHSH and CDR2 LQKENI. CDR3 length: 16 residues. The V end lost 1 base, the J end lost 4 bases, and 13 bases lay between the germline ends.

The genes are TRBV19 and TRBJ2-7; D is undetermined. This CDR3 region has 16 residues. Germline CDR1 reads LNHDA; CDR2 reads SQIVND (reference sequence). Trimming pared 4 bases from V and 1 base from J, leaving 17 bases between. CDR3 in amino acids: CASSNWVGGNSYEQYF. As DNA, the CDR3 is TGTGCCAGTAGTAACTGGGTTGGTGGCAATTCCTACGAGCAGTACTTC.

The chain has TRBV27 and TRBJ2-1; 13 bases align to TRBD2. The length of the CDR3 is 18 residues. The V gene end was trimmed by 7 bases and the J gene end by 2 bases; junction bases not matched to a gene: 11. Germline V lookup: CDR1 MNHEY, CDR2 SMNVEV (reference sequence). CDR3 in DNA: TGTGCCAGCACTAAGGGACTAGCGGGACGAACTACCTACAATGAGCAGTTCTTC. Protein: CASTKGLAGRTTYNEQFF.

This clone appeared once. The chain's CDR3 is CASSLGVPTDTQYF. The CDR3 DNA follows: TGCGCCAGCAGCTTGGGGGTTCCCACAGATACGCAGTATTTT. V usage is TRBV5-1 and J usage is TRBJ2-3; D call uncertain. Trimming removed 0 bases at V and 2 bases at J, with 7 bases between. The CDR3 extends over 14 amino acids. Germline CDR1 SGHRS, CDR2 YFSETQ.

This clone occurred once. J is TRBJ1-1 and V is TRBV28; no definite D call. V was trimmed by 2 bases and J by 6 bases, leaving 16 bases between them. Germline lookup yields CDR1 MDHEN and CDR2 SYDVKM. The CDR3 has 15 amino acids. The CDR3 coding sequence is TGTGCCAGCAGTTTACGTACCCATTCCCTGGCTGAAGCTTTCTTT. Its protein is CASSLRTHSLAEAFF.

The rearrangement uses TRBV19 and TRBJ2-1; D possibly uses TRBD1 or TRBD2 (6 bases each). This CDR3 spans 16 amino acids. Germline assignment: CDR1 LNHDA and CDR2 SQIVND (reference sequence). Trimming removed 7 bases at V and 4 bases at J, with 20 bases between. Here the CDR3 DNA reads TGTGCCAGTAAGACGGAGGGCGAGGGGGGATACAATGAGCAGTTCTTC. As protein: CASKTEGEGGYNEQFF. Variable domain in full (rest from reference TRBV19 and TRBJ2-1): DGGITQSPKYLFRKEGQNVTLSCEQNLNHDAMYWYRQDPGQGLRLIYYSQIVNDFQKGDIAEGYSVSREKKESFPLTVTSAQKNPTAFYLCASKTEGEGGYNEQFFGPGTRLTVL.

This clone was found a few times. The chain uses TRBV28 and TRBJ1-5; D is ambiguous. V was cut by 7 bases and J by 3 bases, with 16 bases left in between. In germline, CDR1 is MDHEN, CDR2 SYDVKM. There are 15 residues in the CDR3. The CDR3: CASNRPGISNQPQHF. CDR3 DNA sequence: TGTGCCAGCAATCGGCCGGGGATTTCCAATCAGCCCCAGCATTTT.

This chain links TRBV29-1 with TRBJ2-5; the D gene is possibly TRBD2 (5 bases). CDR1 and CDR2 from the germline V gene are SQVTM and ANQGSEA. Trimming pared 6 bases from V and 4 bases from J, leaving 9 bases between. The CDR3 has 11 amino acids. The CDR3 DNA reads as TGCAGCGTCAACGAGGGAGAGACCCAGTACTTC. It specifies CSVNEGETQYF.

This chain uses TRBV6-5 with TRBJ1-6, with 7 bases fitting TRBD1. With V trimmed by 2 bases and J by 7 bases, 2 bases remained unmatched. Looked up from germline, CDR1 is MNHEY and CDR2 is SVGAGI. This CDR3 is 14 amino acids long. In DNA form, the CDR3 reads TGTGCCAGCAGTTACGAGACAGGGAATTCACCCCTCCACTTT. Translation gives CASSYETGNSPLHF.

This chain connects TRBV30 to TRBJ2-7; D possibly uses TRBD1 or TRBD2 (5 bases each). The CDR3 is made up of 14 amino acids. Trimming pared 3 bases from V and 0 bases from J, leaving 12 bases between. Germline V lookup: CDR1 GTSNPN, CDR2 SVGIG (reference sequence). CDR3 bases: TGTGCCTGGAGGCCTCGGGGCCTCTCCTACGAGCAGTACTTC. Its protein product is CAWRPRGLSYEQYF.

The chain links TRBV28 to TRBJ1-5; 8 bases line up with TRBD1. The CDR3 spans 17 residues. Germline V lookup: CDR1 MDHEN, CDR2 SYDVKM. V dropped 5 bases and J dropped 6; count of bases not matched to a gene: 15. In nucleotides, the CDR3 is TGTGCCAGCAGTCCAAGGGGGGACAGGTTTTTGTCTCAGCCCCAGCATTTT. This codes for CASSPRGDRFLSQPQHF.

The rearrangement uses TRBV7-2 and TRBJ2-5, with D perhaps being TRBD1 or TRBD2 (6 bases each). V shed 4 bases and J shed 1 base, with 13 bases lying between them. The CDR3 loop spans 15 amino acids. Germline CDR1 reads SGHTA; CDR2 reads FQGNSA. The CDR3 protein is CASSSPGALQETQYF. As DNA, the CDR3 is TGTGCCAGCAGCTCGCCGGGGGCCCTCCAAGAGACCCAGTACTTC.

The gene calls are TRBV5-4 and TRBJ1-2, with 11 bases lining up with TRBD1. Per the germline V gene, CDR1 is SGHNT and CDR2 is YYREEE (reference sequence). V lost 5 bases, J lost 7 bases, and 16 bases stayed unmatched. The CDR3 extends over 17 amino acids. CDR3 residues: CASRITGQGVRLGGYTF. DNA for the CDR3: TGTGCCAGCAGGATAACGGGACAGGGGGTTCGATTGGGTGGCTACACCTTC.

This clone appeared once. This rearrangement joins TRBV5-8 to TRBJ2-1, with 7 nucleotides matching TRBD2. V was clipped by 4 bases and J by 10 bases; unmatched bases: 11. The length of the CDR3 is 14 residues. Germline V lookup: CDR1 SGHTS, CDR2 YDEGEE. The CDR3 reads CASSLGLDRGEQFF. Written as DNA, the CDR3 is TGTGCCAGCAGCCTTGGACTAGACCGAGGGGAGCAGTTCTTC.

This clone came up once. The genes are TRBV7-2 and TRBJ2-5, with 14 bases lining up with TRBD2. The V gene's germline CDR1 is SGHTA and CDR2 FQGNSA. The CDR3 runs 15 residues. V lost 5 bases and J lost 7; bases outside the gene matches: 6. The CDR3 DNA reads TGTGCCAGCAGCACCGGGACTAGCGGGAGTGGGACCCAGTACTTC. Protein sequence: CASSTGTSGSGTQYF.

The J gene is TRBJ2-1, the V gene TRBV2; 13 bases match TRBD2. The CDR3 is made up of 13 amino acids. V lost 6 bases to trimming and J lost 10 bases; unmatched junction nucleotides: 3. Germline CDR1 and CDR2: SNHLY and FYNNEI. The CDR3 reads CASRGGLAGEQFF. DNA of the CDR3: TGTGCCAGCAGGGGGGGACTAGCGGGAGAGCAGTTCTTC.

V usage is TRBV5-1 and J usage is TRBJ2-2; the D is unclear. The CDR3 length is 14 residues. Germline V gene data show CDR1 as SGHRS and CDR2 as YFSETQ. V shed 0 bases and J shed 5 bases, with 8 bases lying between them. CDR3 amino acids: CASSLDPATGELFF. CDR3 DNA sequence: TGCGCCAGCAGCTTGGATCCCGCTACCGGGGAGCTGTTTTTT.

CDR3 sequence reads: CAWAPLFNSPLHF. For the CDR3, the DNA is TGTGCCTGGGCGCCGTTATTCAATTCACCCCTCCACTTT. The chain has TRBV30 and TRBJ1-6, with D hard to call. The CDR3 sequence is 13 residues long. Trimming removed 5 bases from V and 7 bases from J, with 12 bases in between. Germline lookup yields CDR1 GTSNPN and CDR2 SVGIG (reference sequence).

The CDR3 is CASQKVSGANVLTF. DNA of the CDR3: TGTGCCAGCCAGAAAGTTTCTGGGGCCAACGTCCTGACTTTC. The V gene is TRBV6-5, the J gene TRBJ2-6; D unresolved. Germline CDR1 reads MNHEY; CDR2 reads SVGAGI. The CDR3 extends over 14 amino acids. V dropped 8 bases and J dropped 1 base, with 9 bases sitting between them.